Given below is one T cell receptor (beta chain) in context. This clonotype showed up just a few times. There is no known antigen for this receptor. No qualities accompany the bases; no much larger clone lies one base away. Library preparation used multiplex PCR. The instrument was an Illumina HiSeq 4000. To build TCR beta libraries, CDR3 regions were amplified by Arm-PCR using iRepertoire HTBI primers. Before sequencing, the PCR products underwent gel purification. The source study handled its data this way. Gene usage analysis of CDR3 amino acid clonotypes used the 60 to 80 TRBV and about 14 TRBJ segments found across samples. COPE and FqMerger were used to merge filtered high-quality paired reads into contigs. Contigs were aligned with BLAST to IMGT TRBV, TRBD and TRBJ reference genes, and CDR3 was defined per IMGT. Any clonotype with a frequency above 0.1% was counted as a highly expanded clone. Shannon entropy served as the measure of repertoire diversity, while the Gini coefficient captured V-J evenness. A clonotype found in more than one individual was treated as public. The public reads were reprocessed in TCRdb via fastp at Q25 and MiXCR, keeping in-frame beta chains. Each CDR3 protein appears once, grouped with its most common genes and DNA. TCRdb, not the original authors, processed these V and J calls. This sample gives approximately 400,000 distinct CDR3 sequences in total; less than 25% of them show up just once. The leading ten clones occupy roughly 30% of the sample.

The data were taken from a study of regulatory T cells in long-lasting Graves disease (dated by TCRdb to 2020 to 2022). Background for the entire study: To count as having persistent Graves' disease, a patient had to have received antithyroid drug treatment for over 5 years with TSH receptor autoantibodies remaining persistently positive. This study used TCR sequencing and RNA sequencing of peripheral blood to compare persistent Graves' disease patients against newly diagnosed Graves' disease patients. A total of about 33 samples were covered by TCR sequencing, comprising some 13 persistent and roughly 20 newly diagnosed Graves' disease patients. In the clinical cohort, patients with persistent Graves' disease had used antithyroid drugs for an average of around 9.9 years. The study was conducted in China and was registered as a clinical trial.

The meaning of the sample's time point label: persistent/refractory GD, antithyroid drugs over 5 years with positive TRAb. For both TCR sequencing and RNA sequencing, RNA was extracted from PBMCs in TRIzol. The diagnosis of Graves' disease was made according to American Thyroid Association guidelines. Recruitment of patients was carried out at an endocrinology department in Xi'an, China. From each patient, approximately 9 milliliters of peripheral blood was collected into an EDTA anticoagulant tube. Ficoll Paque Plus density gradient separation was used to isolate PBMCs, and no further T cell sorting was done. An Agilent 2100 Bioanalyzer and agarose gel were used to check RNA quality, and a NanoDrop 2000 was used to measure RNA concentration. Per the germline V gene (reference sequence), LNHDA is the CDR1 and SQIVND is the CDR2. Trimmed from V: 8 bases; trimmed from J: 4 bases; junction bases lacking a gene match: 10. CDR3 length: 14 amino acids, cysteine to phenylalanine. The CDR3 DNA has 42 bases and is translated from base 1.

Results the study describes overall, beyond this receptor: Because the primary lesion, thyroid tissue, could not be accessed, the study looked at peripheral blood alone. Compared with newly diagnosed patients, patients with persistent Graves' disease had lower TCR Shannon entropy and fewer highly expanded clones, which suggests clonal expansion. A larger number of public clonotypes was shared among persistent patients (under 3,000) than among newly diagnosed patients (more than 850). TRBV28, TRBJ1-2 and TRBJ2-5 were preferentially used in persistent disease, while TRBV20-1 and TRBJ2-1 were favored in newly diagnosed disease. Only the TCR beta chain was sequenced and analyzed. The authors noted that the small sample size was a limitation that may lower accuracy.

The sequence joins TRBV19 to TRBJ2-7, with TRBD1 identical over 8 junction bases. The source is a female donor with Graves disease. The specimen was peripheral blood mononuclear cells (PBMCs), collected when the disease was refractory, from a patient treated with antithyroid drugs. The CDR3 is CASLAGTGSYEQYF. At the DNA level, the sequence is TGTGCCAGTCTAGCCGGGACAGGTAGTTACGAGCAGTACTTC.